In this sample, the clone carrying this TCR beta chain turned up a few times. The antigen remains unidentified. Time point indicated: sample taken at primary tumor resection. The data were obtained in a study of spatial heterogeneity in lung cancer. TCR cDNA molecules were tagged individually, and each one carried a unique molecular identifier. MiXCR, applied by TCRdb to the 5' RACE reads, yields one record per CDR3 protein. The sample consists of about 27,000 distinct CDR3 sequences, more than 5.5% of them appearing once. The study, taken as a whole, reports: Ubiquitous and regional expanded TCR counts tracked ubiquitous and regional nonsynonymous mutations, respectively. For expanded intratumoral alpha and beta TCRs, counts tracked tumor mutation counts.

This clonotype was sampled from a male donor with early-stage non-small cell lung cancer. The sequences come from lung tumor tissue, collected at surgery.

CDR3 in amino acids: CASLRRSSGANVLTF. The CDR3 nucleotides read TGTGCCTCGCTCCGACGGAGCTCTGGGGCCAACGTCCTGACTTTC. The V and J genes are TRBV6-5 and TRBJ2-6; unclear D gene. The CDR3 is made up of 15 amino acids. Trimming pared 11 bases from V and 0 bases from J, leaving 14 bases between. Germline V gene sequence: CDR1 MNHEY, CDR2 SVGAGI.